Here is one T cell receptor beta chain with its context. Its antigen remains unknown. This sample stems from a study of vaccination effects on CD4 cells after COVID-19. TCRdb's table, derived via immunoSEQ multiplex PCR, lists solely in-frame clones and lacks some. In the table there are under 80,000 clones, 74% of which are singletons. Viral peptide pool expansion of antigen-specific CD4+ T cells preceded sequencing in the ViraFEST assay. Isolating CD4+ T cells followed less than 12 days of culture. Vaccine recipients had no previous SARS-CoV-2 infection; their nucleocapsid antibodies were negative. Sequencing used CD4+ T cells from PBMCs cultured with HCoV-229E spike peptides, obtained before COVID-19 vaccination. This TCR came from a human donor who received a COVID-19 vaccine.

The CDR3 sequence is CSVTGVPAGYTF. Here the CDR3 DNA reads TGCAGCGTTACAGGGGTACCCGCTGGCTACACCTTC. V usage is TRBV29-1 and J usage is TRBJ1-2; 7 nucleotides agree with TRBD1. The J segment lost 7 bases and the V segment lost 5 bases, leaving 7 bases of the junction unmatched. The CDR3 length is 12 residues. In germline, CDR1 is SQVTM, CDR2 ANQGSEA.